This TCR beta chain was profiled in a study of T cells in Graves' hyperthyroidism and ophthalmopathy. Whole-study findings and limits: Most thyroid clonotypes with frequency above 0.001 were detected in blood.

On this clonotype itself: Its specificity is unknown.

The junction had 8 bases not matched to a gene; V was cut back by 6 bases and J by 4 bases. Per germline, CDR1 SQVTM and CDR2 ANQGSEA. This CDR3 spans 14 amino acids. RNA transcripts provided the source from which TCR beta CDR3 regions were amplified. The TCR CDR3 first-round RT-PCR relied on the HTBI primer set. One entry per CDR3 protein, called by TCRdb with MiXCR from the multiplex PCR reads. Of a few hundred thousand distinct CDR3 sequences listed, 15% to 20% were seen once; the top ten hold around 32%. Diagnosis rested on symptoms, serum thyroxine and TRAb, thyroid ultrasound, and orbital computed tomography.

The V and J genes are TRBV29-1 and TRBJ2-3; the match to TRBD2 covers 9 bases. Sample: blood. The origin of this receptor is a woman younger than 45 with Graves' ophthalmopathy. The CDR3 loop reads CSVSLAGDADTQYF. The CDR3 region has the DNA TGCAGCGTCTCACTAGCGGGTGACGCAGATACGCAGTATTTT.